The clone carrying this T cell receptor (beta chain) was counted only a few times. The antigen remains unidentified. V lost 5 bases to trimming and J lost 2 bases, with 15 bases between them. The CDR3 runs to 15 residues. The data are from a study of CD8 T cells in ankylosing spondylitis. Study findings and constraints: The study looked at matched synovial fluid samples from ankylosing spondylitis patients. Disease-linked clones were reported to be significantly enriched there. Characteristic, it appeared, of ankylosing spondylitis blood was a TCR beta motif of seven or eight highly homologous variants.

Making use of molecular barcodes, quantitative 5'-RACE generated TCR beta libraries. TCRdb re-analysed the 5' RACE reads in MiXCR, keeping a single row per CDR3 protein. The repertoire has roughly 700,000 distinct CDR3 sequences, over 15% of them found once; the top ten carry around 19%. The specimen sequenced was blood, either unsorted or a sorted T cell fraction (not recorded which). This receptor was taken from a male donor with ankylosing spondylitis. This chain joins TRBV12-3 or TRBV12-4 and TRBJ2-5, with D perhaps matching TRBD2 (5 bases). CDR3 region: CASSPRGQSQETQYF. CDR3 coding DNA: TGTGCCAGCAGTCCACGAGGGCAGTCACAAGAGACCCAGTACTTC.